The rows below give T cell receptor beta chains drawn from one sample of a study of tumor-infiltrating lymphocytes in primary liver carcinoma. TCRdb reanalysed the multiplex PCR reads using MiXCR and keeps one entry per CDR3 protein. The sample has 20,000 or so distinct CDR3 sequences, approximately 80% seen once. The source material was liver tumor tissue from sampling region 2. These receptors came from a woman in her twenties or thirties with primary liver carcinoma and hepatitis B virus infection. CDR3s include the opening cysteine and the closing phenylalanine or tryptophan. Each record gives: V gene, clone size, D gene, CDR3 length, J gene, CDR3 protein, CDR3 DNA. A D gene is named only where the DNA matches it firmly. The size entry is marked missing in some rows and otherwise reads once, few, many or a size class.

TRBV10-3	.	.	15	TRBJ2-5	CAISESATRQDTHYF	TGTGCCATCAGTGAGTCAGCTACCAGACAAGATACCCACTACTTC
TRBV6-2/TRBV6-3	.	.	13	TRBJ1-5	CACSYRDNQPQHF	TGTGCCTGCAGTTACCGGGACAATCAACCCCAGCACTTT
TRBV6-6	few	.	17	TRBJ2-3	CAGSQQTGPRRTDTQYF	TGTGCCGGCAGTCAGCAGACCGGACCTCGACGCACAGATACGCAATATTTT
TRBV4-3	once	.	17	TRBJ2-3	CASSRSIGDPPSGWQYF	TGCGCCAGCAGCCGCAGCATAGGGGACCCCCCCTCGGGGTGGCAGTATTTT
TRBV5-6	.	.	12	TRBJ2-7	CASSLGGNAQYF	TGTGCCAGCAGCTTGGGGGGTAACGCGCAGTACTTC
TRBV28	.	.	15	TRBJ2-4	CASSHRGGVKNIQYF	TGTGCCAGCAGCCACAGGGGGGGAGTCAAAAACATTCAGTACTTC
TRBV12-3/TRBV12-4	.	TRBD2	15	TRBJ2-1	CASTLLAGVHNEEFF	TGTGCCAGCACCCTACTAGCGGGGGTTCATAATGAGGAGTTCTTC
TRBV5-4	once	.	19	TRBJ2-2	CASSLALGPAVGDTGELFF	TGTGCCAGCAGCTTGGCCTTGGGACCCGCAGTAGGAGACACCGGGGAGCTGTTTTTT
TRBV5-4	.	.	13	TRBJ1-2	CDSSPLHDYGYTF	TGTGACAGCAGCCCACTCCATGACTATGGCTACACCTTC
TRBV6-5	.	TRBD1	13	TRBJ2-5	CANSTDRGLTRYF	TGTGCCAACAGTACAGACAGGGGGCTGACCCGATACTTC